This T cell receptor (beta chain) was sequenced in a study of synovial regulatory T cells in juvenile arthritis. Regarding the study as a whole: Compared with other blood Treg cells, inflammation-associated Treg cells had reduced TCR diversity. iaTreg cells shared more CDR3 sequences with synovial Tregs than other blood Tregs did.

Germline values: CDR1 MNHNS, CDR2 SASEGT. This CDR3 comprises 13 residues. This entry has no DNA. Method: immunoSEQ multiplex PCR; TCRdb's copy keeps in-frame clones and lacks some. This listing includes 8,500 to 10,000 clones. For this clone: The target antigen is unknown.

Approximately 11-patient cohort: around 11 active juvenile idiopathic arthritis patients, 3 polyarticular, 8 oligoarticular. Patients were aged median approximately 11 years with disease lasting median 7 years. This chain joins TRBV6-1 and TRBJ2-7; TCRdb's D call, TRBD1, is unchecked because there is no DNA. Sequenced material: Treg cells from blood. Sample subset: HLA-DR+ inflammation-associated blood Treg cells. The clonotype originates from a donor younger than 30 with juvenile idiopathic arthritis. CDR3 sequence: CASRPGQGYEQYF.